This T cell receptor beta chain was retrieved from a study of CD8 T cells in Susac syndrome. The multiple sclerosis controls were treatment-naive patients with relapsing-remitting disease that was stable or active. The CD8+ and CD4+ T cells were isolated magnetically using a negative isolation approach, whereas the TEMRA cells were enriched by FACS. Trimming cost V 5 bases and J 9 bases, with 14 bases left between them. From germline, CDR1 is MNHEY and CDR2 SMNVEV (reference sequence). The CDR3 covers 13 residues. The authors reverse transcribed roughly 0.5 to 1 ug RNA with random hexamers. By means of immunoSEQ multiplex PCR, TCR beta CDR3 spanning 54 Vbeta and 13 Jbeta underwent amplification. MiXCR was run by TCRdb on the immunoSEQ multiplex PCR reads, yielding one entry per CDR3 protein. This table has approximately 68,000 distinct CDR3 sequences, roughly 95% appearing once. Concerning this clonotype itself: Antigen: not known.

The study's findings and limits: The authors acknowledged that their TCR sequencing and HLA analysis involved a relatively small number of individuals.

Sample: CD8+ T cells from PBMCs. This TCR derives from a human donor with multiple sclerosis. The genes are TRBV27 and TRBJ2-1, with a tentative D call TRBD2 (6 bases). CDR3 DNA sequence: TGTGCCAGCAGTCCCGGGACTCCGCTTGAGCAGTTCTTC. It yields the protein CASSPGTPLEQFF.